This TCR beta chain was recorded in a study of T-cell memory formation after mild COVID-19. Study details: TCR clusters largely stayed donor specific. Whole-study findings and limits: The finding that pre-infection memory included some responding clones suggested that cross-reactive memory joined.

This clonotype was observed many times. Its specificity is not known. The CDR3 runs 16 residues. The germline CDR1 and CDR2 sequences are SGDLS and YYNGEE. Trimming at V came to 0 bases and at J to 3 bases, leaving 5 bases not matched to a gene. Constant-segment primers served in 5'RACE that generated TCR alpha and TCR beta cDNA libraries bearing sample barcodes and UMIs. TCRdb reprocessed the 5' RACE reads via MiXCR and lists one record per CDR3 protein. The sample records a few hundred thousand distinct CDR3 sequences, 13% to 15% being singletons. The clonotype originates from a man between 18 and 29 years old who had mild COVID-19 (a few samples of this study predate the infection). Cell type and time point are not known. The chain recombines TRBV9 with TRBJ2-1; TRBD2 agrees at 8 bases. The specimen sequenced was PBMCs or a T cell subset sorted from them (not recorded which). As DNA, the CDR3 is TGTGCCAGCAGCGTAGCGGGGGGGATAATCTACAATGAGCAGTTCTTC. This translates into CASSVAGGIIYNEQFF.